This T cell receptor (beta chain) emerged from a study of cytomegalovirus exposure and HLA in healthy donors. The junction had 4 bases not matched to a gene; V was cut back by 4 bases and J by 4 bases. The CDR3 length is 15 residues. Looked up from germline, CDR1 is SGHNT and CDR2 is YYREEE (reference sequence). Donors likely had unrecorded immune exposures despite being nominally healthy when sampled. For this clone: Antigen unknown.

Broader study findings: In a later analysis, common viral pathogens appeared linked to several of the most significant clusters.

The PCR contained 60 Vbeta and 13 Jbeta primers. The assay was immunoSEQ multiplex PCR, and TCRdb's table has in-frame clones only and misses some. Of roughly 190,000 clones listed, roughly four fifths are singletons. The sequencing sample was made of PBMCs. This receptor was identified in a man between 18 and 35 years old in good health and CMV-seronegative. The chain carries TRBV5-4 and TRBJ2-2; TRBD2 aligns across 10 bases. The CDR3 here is CASSPGTSVTGELFF. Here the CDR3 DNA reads TGTGCCAGCAGCCCGGGGACTAGCGTCACCGGGGAGCTGTTTTTT.